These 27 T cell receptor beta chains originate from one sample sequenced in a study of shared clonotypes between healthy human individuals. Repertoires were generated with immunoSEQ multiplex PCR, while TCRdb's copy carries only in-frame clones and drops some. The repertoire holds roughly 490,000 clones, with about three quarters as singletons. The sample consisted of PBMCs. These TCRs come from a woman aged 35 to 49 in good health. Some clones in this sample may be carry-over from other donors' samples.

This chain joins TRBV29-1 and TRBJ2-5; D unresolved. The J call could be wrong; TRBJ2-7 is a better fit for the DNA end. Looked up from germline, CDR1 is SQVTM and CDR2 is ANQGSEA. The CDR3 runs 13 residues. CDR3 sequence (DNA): TGCAGCGTTGAGGGTAGCCCTAACTACGAGCAGTACTTC. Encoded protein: CSVEGSPNYEQYF.

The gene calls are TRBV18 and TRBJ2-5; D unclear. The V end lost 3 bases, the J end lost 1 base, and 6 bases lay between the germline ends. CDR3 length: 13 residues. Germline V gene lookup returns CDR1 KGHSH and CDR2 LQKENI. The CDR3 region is CASSPLSQETQYF. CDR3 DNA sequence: TGTGCCAGCTCACCTCTTAGCCAAGAGACCCAGTACTTC.

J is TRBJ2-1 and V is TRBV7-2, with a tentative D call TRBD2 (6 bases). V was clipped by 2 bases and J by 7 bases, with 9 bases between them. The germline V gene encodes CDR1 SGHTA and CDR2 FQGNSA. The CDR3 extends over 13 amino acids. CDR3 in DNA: TGTGCCAGCAGCTTACTACGGGGGAATGAGCAGTTCTTC. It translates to CASSLLRGNEQFF. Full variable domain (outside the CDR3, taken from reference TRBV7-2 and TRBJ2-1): GAGVSQSPSNKVTEKGKDVELRCDPISGHTALYWYRQSLGQGLEFLIYFQGNSAPDKSGLPSDRFSAERTGGSVSTLTIQRTQQEDSAVYLCASSLLRGNEQFFGPGTRLTVL.

CDR3 sequence: CAWRRLNRGGPPNYGYTF. Here the CDR3 DNA reads TGTGCCTGGAGAAGACTGAACAGGGGGGGCCCCCCTAACTATGGCTACACCTTC. The chain recombines TRBV30 with TRBJ1-2; TRBD1 matches at 8 bases. This CDR3 has 18 amino acids. Trimming removed 3 bases from V and 0 bases from J; junction bases left unmatched: 15. The germline V gene encodes CDR1 GTSNPN and CDR2 SVGIG (reference sequence).

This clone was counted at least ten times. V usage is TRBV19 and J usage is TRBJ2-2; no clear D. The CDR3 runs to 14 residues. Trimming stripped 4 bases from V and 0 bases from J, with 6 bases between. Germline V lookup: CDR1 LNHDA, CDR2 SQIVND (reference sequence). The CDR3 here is CASSTTPNTGELFF. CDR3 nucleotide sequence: TGTGCCAGTAGTACGACTCCGAACACCGGGGAGCTGTTTTTT.

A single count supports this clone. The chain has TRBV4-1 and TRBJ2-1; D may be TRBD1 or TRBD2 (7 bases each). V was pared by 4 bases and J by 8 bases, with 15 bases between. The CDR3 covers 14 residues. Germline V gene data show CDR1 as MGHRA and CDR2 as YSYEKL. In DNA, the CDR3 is TGCGCCAGCAGCCGGGCCCCAGGGGGGGATGAGCAGTTCTTC. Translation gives CASSRAPGGDEQFF.

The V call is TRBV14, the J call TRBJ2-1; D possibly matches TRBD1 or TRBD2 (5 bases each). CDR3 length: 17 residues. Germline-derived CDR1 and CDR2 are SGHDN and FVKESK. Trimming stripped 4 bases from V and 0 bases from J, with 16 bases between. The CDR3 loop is CASSPWGMSNSYNEQFF. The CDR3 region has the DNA TGTGCCAGCAGCCCCTGGGGGATGTCTAACTCCTACAATGAGCAGTTCTTC.

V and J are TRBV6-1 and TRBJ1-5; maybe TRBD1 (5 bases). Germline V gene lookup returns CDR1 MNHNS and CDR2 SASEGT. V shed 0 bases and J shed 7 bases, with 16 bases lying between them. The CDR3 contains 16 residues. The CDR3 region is CASSEAVRAKKQPQHF. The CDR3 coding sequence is TGTGCCAGCAGTGAAGCTGTCAGGGCGAAAAAACAGCCCCAGCATTTT.

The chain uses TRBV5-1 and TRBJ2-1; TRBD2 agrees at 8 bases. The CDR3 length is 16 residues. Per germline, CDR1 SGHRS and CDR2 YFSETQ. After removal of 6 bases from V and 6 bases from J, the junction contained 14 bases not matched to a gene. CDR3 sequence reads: CASKGTNKAGVNEQFF. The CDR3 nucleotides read TGCGCCAGCAAGGGAACCAATAAAGCGGGAGTCAATGAGCAGTTCTTC.

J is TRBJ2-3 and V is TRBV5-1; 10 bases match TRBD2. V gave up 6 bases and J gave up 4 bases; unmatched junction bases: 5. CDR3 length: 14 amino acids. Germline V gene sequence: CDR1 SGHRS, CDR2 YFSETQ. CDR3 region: CASMPSGSADTQYF. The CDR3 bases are TGCGCCAGCATGCCTAGCGGGAGTGCAGATACGCAGTATTTT.

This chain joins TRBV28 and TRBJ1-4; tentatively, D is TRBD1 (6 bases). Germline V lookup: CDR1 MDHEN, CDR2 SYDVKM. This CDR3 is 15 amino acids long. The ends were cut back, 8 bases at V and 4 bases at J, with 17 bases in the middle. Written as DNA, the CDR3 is TGTGCCAGCTCTCGACGAACAGGGATTAATGAAAAACTGTTTTTT. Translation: CASSRRTGINEKLFF. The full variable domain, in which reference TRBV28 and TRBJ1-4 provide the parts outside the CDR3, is DVKVTQSSRYLVKRTGEKVFLECVQDMDHENMFWYRQDPGLGLRLIYFSYDVKMKEKGDIPEGYSVSREKKERFSLILESASTNQTSMYLCASSRRTGINEKLFFGSGTQLSVL.

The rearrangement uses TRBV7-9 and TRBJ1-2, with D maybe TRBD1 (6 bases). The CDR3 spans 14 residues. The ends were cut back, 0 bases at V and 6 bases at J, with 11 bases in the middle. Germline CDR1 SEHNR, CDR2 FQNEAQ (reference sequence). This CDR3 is CASSLAGGLDGYTF. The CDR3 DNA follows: TGTGCCAGCAGCTTAGCGGGGGGGCTAGATGGCTACACCTTC.

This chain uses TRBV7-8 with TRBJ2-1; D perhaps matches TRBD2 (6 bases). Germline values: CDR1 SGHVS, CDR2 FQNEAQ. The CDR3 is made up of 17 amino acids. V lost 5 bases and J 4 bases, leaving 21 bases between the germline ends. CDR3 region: CASSLWAVTSRYNEQFF. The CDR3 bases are TGTGCCAGCAGCCTCTGGGCCGTGACTAGTCGGTACAATGAGCAGTTCTTC.

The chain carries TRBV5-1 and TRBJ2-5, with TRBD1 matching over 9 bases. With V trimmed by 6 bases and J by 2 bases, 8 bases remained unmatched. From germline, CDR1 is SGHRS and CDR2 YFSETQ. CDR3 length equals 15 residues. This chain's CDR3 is CASTTSTGGQETQYF. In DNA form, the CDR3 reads TGCGCCAGCACCACTTCGACAGGGGGGCAAGAGACCCAGTACTTC. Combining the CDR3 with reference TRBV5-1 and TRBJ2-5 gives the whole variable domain KAGVTQTPRYLIKTRGQQVTLSCSPISGHRSVSWYQQTPGQGLQFLFEYFSETQRNKGNFPGRFSGRQFSNSRSEMNVSTLELGDSALYLCASTTSTGGQETQYFGPGTRLLVL.

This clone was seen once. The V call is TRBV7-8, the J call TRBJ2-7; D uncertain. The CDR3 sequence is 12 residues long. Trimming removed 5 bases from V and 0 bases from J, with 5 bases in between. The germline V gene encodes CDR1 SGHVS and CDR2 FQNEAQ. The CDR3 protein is CASSPSSYEQYF. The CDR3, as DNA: TGTGCCAGCAGCCCGAGCTCCTACGAGCAGTACTTC. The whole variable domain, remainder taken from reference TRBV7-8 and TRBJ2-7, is GAGVSQSPRYKVAKRGQDVALRCDPISGHVSLFWYQQALGQGPEFLTYFQNEAQLDKSGLPSDRFFAERPEGSVSTLKIQRTQQEDSAVYLCASSPSSYEQYFGPGTRLTVT.

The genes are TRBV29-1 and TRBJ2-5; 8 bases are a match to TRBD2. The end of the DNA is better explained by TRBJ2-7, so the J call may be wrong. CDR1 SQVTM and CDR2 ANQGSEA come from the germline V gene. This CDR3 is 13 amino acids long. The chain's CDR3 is CSVEGGRTYEQYF. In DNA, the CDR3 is TGCAGCGTTGAAGGCGGGAGGACCTACGAGCAGTACTTC.

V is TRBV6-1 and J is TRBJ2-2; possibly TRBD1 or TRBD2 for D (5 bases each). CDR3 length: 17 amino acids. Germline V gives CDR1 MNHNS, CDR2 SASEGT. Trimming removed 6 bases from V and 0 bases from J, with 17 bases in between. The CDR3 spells CASSEQDGAANTGELFF. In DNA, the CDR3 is TGTGCCAGCAGCGAACAGGACGGGGCCGCGAACACCGGGGAGCTGTTTTTT.

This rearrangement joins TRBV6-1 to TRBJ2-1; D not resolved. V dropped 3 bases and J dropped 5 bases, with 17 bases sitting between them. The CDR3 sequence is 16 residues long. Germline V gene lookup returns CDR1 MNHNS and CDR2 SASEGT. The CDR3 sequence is CASSEKRLVEDNEQFF. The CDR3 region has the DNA TGTGCCAGCAGTGAGAAAAGGCTCGTAGAAGACAATGAGCAGTTCTTC.

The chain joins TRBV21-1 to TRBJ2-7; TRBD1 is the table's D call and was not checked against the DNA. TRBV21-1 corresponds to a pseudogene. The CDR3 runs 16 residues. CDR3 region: CASSKGTDRVPSEQYF. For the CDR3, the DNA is TGTGCCAGCAGCAAAGGGACGGACAGGGTCCCCAGCGAGCAGTACTTC.

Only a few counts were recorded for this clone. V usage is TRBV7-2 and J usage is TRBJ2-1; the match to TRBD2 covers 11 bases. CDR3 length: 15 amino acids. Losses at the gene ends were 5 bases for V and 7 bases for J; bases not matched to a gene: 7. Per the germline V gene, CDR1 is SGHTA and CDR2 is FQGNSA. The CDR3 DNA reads TGTGCCAGCAGCCCCACCGGGACTAGCGGAAATGAGCAGTTCTTC. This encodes CASSPTGTSGNEQFF.

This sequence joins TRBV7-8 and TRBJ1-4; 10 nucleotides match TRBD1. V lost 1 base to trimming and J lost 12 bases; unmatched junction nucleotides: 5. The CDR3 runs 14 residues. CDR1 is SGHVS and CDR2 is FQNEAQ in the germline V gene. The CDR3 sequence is CASSLGGQGRELFF. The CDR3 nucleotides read TGTGCCAGCAGCTTAGGGGGACAGGGGAGGGAACTGTTTTTT.

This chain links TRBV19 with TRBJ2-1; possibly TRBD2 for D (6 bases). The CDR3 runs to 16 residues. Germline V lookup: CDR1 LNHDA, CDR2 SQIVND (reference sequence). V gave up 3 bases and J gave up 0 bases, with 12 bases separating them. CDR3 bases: TGTGCCAGTAGTATGGACTCCGGGAGCTCCTACAATGAGCAGTTCTTC. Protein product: CASSMDSGSSYNEQFF. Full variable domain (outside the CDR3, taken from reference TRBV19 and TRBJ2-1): DGGITQSPKYLFRKEGQNVTLSCEQNLNHDAMYWYRQDPGQGLRLIYYSQIVNDFQKGDIAEGYSVSREKKESFPLTVTSAQKNPTAFYLCASSMDSGSSYNEQFFGPGTRLTVL.

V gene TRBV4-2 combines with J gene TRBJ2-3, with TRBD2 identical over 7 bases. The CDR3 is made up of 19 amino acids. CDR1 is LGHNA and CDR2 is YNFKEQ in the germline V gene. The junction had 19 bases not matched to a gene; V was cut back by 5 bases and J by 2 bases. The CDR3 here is CASSMDGRESVGITDTQYF. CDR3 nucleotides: TGTGCCAGCAGCATGGACGGGCGGGAGAGCGTCGGGATCACAGATACGCAGTATTTT.

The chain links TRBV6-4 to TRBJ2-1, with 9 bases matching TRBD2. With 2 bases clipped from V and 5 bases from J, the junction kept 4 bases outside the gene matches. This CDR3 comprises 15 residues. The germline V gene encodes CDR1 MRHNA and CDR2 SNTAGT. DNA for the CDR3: TGTGCCAGCAGTGACGGTAGCGGGAGCAACAATGAGCAGTTCTTC. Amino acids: CASSDGSGSNNEQFF.

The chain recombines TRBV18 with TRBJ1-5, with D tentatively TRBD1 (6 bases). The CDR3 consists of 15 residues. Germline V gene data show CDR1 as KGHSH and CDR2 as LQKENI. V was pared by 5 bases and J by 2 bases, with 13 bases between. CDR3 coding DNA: TGTGCCAGCTCATCAGGGGCAGGTGGCAATCAGCCCCAGCATTTT. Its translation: CASSSGAGGNQPQHF.

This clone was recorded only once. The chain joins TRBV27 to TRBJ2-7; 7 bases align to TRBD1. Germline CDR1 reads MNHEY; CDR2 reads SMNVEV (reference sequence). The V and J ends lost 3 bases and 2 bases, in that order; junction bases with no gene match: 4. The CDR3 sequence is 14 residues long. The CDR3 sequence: CASSFSQGAYEQYF. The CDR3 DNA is TGTGCCAGCAGTTTTTCCCAGGGGGCCTACGAGCAGTACTTC.

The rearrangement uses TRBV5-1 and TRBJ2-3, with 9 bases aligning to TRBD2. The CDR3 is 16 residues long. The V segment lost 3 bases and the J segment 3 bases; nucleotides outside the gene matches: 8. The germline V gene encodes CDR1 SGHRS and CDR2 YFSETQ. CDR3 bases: TGCGCCAGCAGCTGGTTAGCGGGAGCGGAGACAGATACGCAGTATTTT. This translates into CASSWLAGAETDTQYF.